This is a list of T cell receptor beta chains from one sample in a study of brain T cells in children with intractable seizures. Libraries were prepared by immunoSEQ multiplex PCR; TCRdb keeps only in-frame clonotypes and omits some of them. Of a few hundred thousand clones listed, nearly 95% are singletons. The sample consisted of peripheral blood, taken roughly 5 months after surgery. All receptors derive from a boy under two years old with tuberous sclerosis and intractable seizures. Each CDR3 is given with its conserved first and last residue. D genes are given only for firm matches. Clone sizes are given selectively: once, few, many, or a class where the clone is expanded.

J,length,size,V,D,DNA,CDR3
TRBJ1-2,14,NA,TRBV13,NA,TGTGCCAGCAGCTTAAACGGGATGCCCGATGGCTACACCTTC,CASSLNGMPDGYTF
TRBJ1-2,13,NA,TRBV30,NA,TGTGCCTGGAGTGGGACAAGGGGCTATGGCTACACCTTC,CAWSGTRGYGYTF
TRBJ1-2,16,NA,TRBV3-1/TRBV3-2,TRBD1,TGTGCCAGCAGCCCATATCCTGGGACAGGGTCCTATGGCTACACCTTC,CASSPYPGTGSYGYTF
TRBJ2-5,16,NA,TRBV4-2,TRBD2,TGTGCCAGCAGCCAAGAAGAGCGGGGGTACCAAGAGACCCAGTACTTC,CASSQEERGYQETQYF
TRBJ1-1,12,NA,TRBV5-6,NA,TGTGCCAGCAGCTTTGGGGGATCTGAAGCTTTCTTT,CASSFGGSEAFF
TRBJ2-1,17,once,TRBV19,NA,TGTGCCAGTAGTGCCTGGACTACCTCGCTCAGTCGGCATGAGCAGTTCTTC,CASSAWTTSLSRHEQFF
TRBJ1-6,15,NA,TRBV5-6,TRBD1,TGTGCCAGCAGCACGCAGGACAGGGATAATTCACCCCTCCACTTT,CASSTQDRDNSPLHF
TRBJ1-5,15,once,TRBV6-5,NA,TGTGCCAGCAGTTATGAACAACCTAGGGGGCAGCCCCAGCATTTT,CASSYEQPRGQPQHF
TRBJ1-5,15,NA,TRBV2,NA,TGTGCCAGCAGCCCTTTGGGGGGAACGGGTCAGCCCCAGCATTTT,CASSPLGGTGQPQHF
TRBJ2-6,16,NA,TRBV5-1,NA,TGCGCCAGCAGCGTAACAGATCACTCTGGGGCCAACGTCCTGACTTTC,CASSVTDHSGANVLTF
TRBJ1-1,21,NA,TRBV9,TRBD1,TGTGCCAGCAGCCCCCAGCCCCAACTCTTTTCCGGGACAGGGAGGGTCACTGAAGCTTTCTTT,CASSPQPQLFSGTGRVTEAFF
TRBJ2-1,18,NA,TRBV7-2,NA,TGTGCCAGCAGTAACTCGTGGGGGAGGTCCAGCTCCTACAATGAGCAGTTCTTC,CASSNSWGRSSSYNEQFF
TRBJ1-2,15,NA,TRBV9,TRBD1,TGTGCCAGCAGCGTAGAGTCGGGACAGGGGCATGGCTACACCTTC,CASSVESGQGHGYTF
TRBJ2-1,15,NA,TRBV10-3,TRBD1,TGTGCCAGCAACGACAGGACAGGGCCCTACAATGAGCAGTTCTTC,CASNDRTGPYNEQFF
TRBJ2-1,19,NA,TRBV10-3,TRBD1,TGTGCCATCCGACCACAAACCGGACAGGGGGCTAGCTCCTACAATGAGCAGTTCTTC,CAIRPQTGQGASSYNEQFF
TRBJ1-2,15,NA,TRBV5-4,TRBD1,TGTGCCAGCAGCTTTCTTGGGACAGGCCTCTATGGCTACACCTTC,CASSFLGTGLYGYTF
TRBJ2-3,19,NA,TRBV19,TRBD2,TGTGCCAGTAGTATAGATCCCGACGGGGCTAGCGGCCTGCGGGATACGCAGTATTTT,CASSIDPDGASGLRDTQYF
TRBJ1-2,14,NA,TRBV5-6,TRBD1,TGTGCCAGCAGCTTGGGACAGGGGATTATGAGCTACACCTTC,CASSLGQGIMSYTF
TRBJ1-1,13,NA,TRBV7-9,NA,TGTGCCAGCAGCAGACAGAAGAACACTGAAGCTTTCTTT,CASSRQKNTEAFF
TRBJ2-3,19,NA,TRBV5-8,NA,TGTGCCAGCAGCTTGGACGGAAGTGCGACGGGACGCAGCACAGATACGCAGTATTTT,CASSLDGSATGRSTDTQYF
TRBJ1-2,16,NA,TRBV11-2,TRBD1,TGTGCCAGCAGCTTAGACGCCAGGGGGAAACACTATGGCTACACCTTC,CASSLDARGKHYGYTF
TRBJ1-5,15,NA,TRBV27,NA,TGTGCCAGCAGTTTACGGGTGGGCAGTAATCAGCCCCAGCATTTT,CASSLRVGSNQPQHF
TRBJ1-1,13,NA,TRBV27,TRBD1,TGTGCCAGCAGTCGACAGGGTGACACTGAAGCTTTCTTT,CASSRQGDTEAFF
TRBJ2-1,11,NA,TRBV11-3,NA,TGTGCCAGCAGCCTTGGGTTGGGGCAGTTCTTC,CASSLGLGQFF
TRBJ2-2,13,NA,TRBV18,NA,TGTGCCAGCGCAGGCAGTAGCACCGGGGAGCTGTTTTTT,CASAGSSTGELFF
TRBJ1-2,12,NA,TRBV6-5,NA,TGTGCCAGCAGACCGTCCCAGGGGGGCTACACCTTC,CASRPSQGGYTF
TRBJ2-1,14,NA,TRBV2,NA,TGTGCCAGCAGTGATTCTACCGTTGGCGGGGAGCAGTTCTTC,CASSDSTVGGEQFF
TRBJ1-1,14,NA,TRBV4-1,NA,TGCGCCAGCAGCCAAGAGGCAGGGAGGACTGAAGCTTTCTTT,CASSQEAGRTEAFF
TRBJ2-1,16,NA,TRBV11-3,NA,TGTGCCAGCAGCGCTACACTAGCCGCGAGGTTCAATGAGCAGTTCTTC,CASSATLAARFNEQFF
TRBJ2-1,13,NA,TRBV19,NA,TGTGCCAGTAGTATAGACAGGAACAATGAGCAGTTCTTC,CASSIDRNNEQFF
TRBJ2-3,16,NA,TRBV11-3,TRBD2,TGTGCCAGCAGCTCCGGGGGGGACGGTGGGACAGATACGCAGTATTTT,CASSSGGDGGTDTQYF
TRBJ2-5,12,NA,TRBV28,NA,TGTGCCACCTCGGGGCTGCAAGAGACCCAGTACTTC,CATSGLQETQYF
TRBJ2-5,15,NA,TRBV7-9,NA,TGTGCCAGCAGCCTGGGGGTTTCAGGGTGGGAGACCCAGTACTTC,CASSLGVSGWETQYF
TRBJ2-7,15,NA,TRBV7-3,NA,TGTGCCAGCAGCCGCCTAGGGACGGATAGTTACGAGCAGTACTTC,CASSRLGTDSYEQYF
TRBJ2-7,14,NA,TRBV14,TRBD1,TGTGCCAGCAGCCCCCGGGACAGGGGCTACGAGCAGTACTTC,CASSPRDRGYEQYF
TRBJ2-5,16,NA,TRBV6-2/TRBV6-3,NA,TGTGCCAGCAGTTGGCTTAGCCTCCCCTCACAAGAGACCCAGTACTTC,CASSWLSLPSQETQYF
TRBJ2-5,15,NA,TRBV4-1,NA,TGCGCCAGCAGCCAATTCGCCAGGGACCAAGAGACCCAGTACTTC,CASSQFARDQETQYF
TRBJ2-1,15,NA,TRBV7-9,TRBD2,TGTGCCAGCCAAAGAGCGGGAAGCTCCTACAATGAGCAGTTCTTC,CASQRAGSSYNEQFF
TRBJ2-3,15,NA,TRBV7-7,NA,TGTGCTAGCAGCCCCCTGGCGGTGGACACAGATACGCAGTATTTT,CASSPLAVDTDTQYF
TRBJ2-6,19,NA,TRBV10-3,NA,TGTGCCATCAGTGATAATGAACCTTCCGTCCTCTCTGGGGCCAACGTCCTGACTTTC,CAISDNEPSVLSGANVLTF
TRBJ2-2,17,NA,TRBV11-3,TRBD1,TGTGCCAGCAGCCCGCCGGGACAGGGGTTTGTCACCGGGGAGCTGTTTTTT,CASSPPGQGFVTGELFF
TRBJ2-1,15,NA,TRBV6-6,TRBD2,TGTGCCAGCATTCAGAGCGGGGGGGCGGTAAATGAGCAGTTCTTC,CASIQSGGAVNEQFF
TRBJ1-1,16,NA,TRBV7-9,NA,TGTGCCAGCAGCGCCCCCGATCGGACTGCGAACACTGAAGCTTTCTTT,CASSAPDRTANTEAFF
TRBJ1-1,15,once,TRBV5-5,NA,TGTGCCAGCAGCTTCGAGGGAATCGGGGACACTGAAGCTTTCTTT,CASSFEGIGDTEAFF
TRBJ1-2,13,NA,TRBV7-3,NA,TGTGCCAGCAGCCGTACGGGGGGTCTTGGCTACACCTTC,CASSRTGGLGYTF
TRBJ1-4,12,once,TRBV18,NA,TGTGCCAGCTCGGCAACTAATGAAAAACTGTTTTTT,CASSATNEKLFF
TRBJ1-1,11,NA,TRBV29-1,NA,TGCAGCGTCGGGGCCCCTACTGAAGCTTTCTTT,CSVGAPTEAFF
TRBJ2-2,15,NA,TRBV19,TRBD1,TGTGCCAGTAGCCCCGCGACAGGGGCTAACGGGGAGCTGTTTTTT,CASSPATGANGELFF
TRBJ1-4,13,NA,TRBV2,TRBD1,TGTGCCAGCTACGGGACAGCTAATGAAAAACTGTTTTTT,CASYGTANEKLFF
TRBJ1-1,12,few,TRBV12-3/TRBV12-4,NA,TGTGCCAGCAGTCCCCCCGAGGGGGAAGCTTTCTTT,CASSPPEGEAFF
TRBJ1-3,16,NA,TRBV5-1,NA,TGCGCCAGCAGCCCACGGACAGCGAGCCTCGGAAACACCATATATTTT,CASSPRTASLGNTIYF
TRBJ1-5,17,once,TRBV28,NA,TGTGCCAGCAGTTCGTCCCTCGACTTTTATAGCAATCAGCCCCAGCATTTT,CASSSSLDFYSNQPQHF
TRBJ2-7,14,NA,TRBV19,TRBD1,TGTGCCAGTAGTTCTACAGGGGGCTTCTACGAGCAGTACTTC,CASSSTGGFYEQYF
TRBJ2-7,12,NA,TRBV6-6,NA,TGTGCCAGCAGTTACAACTCCTACGAGCAGTACTTC,CASSYNSYEQYF
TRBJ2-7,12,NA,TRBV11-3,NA,TGTGCCAGCAGCAGGGTCGACTACGAGCAGTACTTC,CASSRVDYEQYF
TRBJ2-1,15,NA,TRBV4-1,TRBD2,TGCGCCAGCAGCCAAGGACTAGCGGTTTACAATGAGCAGTTCTTC,CASSQGLAVYNEQFF
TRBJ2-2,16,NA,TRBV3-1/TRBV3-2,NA,TGTGCCAGCAGCCAACTGAGGGGGTGGGACACCGGGGAGCTGTTTTTT,CASSQLRGWDTGELFF
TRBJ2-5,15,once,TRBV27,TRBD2,TGTGCCAGCCCGGGACTAGCGGGGTTACAAGAGACCCAGTACTTC,CASPGLAGLQETQYF